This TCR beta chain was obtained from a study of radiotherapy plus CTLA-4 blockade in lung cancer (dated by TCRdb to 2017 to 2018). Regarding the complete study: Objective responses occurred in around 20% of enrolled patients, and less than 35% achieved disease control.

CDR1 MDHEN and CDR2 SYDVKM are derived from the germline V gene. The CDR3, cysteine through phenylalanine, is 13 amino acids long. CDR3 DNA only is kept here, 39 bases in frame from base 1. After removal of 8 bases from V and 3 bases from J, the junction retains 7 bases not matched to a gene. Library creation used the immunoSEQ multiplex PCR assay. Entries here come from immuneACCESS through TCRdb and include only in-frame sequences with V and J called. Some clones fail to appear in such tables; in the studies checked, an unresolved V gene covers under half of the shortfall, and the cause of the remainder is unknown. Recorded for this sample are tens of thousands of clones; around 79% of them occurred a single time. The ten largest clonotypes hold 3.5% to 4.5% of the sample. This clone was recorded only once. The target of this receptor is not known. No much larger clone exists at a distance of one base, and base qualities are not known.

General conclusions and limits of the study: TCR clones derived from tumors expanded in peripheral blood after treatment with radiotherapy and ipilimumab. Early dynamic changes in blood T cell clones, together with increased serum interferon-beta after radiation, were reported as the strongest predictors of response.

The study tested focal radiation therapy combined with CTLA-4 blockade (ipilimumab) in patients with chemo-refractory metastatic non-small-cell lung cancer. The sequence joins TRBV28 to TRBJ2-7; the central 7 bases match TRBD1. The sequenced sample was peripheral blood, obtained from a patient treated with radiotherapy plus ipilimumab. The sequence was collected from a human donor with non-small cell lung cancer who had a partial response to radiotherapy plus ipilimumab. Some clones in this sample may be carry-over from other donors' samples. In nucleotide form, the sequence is TGTGCCAGCTCGGGGACAGCACGCTACGAGCAGTACTTC. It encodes CASSGTARYEQYF.